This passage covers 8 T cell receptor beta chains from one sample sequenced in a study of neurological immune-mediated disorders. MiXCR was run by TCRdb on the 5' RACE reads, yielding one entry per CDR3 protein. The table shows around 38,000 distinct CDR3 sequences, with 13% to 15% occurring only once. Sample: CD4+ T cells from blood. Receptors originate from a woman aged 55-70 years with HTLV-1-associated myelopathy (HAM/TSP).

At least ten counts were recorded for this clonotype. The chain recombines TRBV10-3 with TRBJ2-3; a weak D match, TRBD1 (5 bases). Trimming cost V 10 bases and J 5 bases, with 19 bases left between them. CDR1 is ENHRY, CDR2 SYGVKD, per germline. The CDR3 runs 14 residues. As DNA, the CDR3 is TGTGCCACCAGGACAATCGCGTCGCAAGATACGCAGTATTTT. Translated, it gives CATRTIASQDTQYF.

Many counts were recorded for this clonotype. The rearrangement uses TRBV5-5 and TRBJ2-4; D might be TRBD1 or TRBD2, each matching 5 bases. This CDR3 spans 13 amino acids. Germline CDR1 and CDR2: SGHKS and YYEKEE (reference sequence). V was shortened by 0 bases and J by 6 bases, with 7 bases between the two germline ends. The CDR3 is CASSLGDLNIQYF. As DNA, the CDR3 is TGTGCCAGCAGCTTGGGGGACCTAAACATTCAGTACTTC.

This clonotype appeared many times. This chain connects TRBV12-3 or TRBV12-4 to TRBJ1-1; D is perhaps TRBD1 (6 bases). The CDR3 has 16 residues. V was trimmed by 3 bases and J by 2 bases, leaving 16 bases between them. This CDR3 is CASSLFLGQPNTEAFF. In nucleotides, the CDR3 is TGTGCCAGCAGTTTGTTTTTAGGACAGCCAAACACTGAAGCTTTCTTT.

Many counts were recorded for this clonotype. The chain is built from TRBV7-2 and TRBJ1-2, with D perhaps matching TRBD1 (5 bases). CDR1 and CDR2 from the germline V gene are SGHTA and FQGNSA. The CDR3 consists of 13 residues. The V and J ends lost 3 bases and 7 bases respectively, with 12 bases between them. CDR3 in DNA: TGTGCCAGCAGCTTGGGTCAGGGACTTGGCTACACCTTC. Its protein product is CASSLGQGLGYTF.

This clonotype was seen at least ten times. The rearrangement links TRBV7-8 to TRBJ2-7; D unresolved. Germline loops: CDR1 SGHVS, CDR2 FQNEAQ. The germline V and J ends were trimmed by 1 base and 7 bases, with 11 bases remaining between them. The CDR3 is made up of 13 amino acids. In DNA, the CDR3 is TGTGCCAGCAGCTTAGAGGCGGCGAGAGAGCAGTACTTC. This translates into CASSLEAAREQYF.

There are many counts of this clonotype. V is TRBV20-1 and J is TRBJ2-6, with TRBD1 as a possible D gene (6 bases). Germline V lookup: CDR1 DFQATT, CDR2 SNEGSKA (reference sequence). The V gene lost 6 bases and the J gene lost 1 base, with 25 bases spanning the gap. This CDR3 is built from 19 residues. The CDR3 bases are TGCAGTGCCAGGACAGCTGATCCTAAATTTCCATCTGGGGCCAACGTCCTGACTTTC. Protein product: CSARTADPKFPSGANVLTF.

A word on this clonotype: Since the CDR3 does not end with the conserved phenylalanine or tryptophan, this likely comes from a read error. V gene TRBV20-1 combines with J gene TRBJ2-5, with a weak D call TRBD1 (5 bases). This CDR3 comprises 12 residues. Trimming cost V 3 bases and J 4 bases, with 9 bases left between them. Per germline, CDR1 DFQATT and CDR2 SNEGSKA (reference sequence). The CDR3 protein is CSASHQGETQYL. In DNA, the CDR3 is TGCAGTGCTAGTCACCAGGGAGAGACCCAGTACTTA.

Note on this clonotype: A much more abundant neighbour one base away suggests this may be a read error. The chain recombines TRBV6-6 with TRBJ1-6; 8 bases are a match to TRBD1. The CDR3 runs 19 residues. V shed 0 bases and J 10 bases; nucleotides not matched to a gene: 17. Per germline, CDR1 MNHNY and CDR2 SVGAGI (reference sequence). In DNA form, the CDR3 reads TGTGCCAGCAGTTACTCCCTTGTTCGAACGGACAGGGTGCAGTCACCCCTCCACTTT. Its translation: CASSYSLVRTDRVQSPLHF.